This T cell receptor (beta chain) came from a study of OX40 agonist ivuxolimab in advanced cancers. The wider study: Patients were infused with ivuxolimab every 2 weeks at 0.01 to 10 mg/kg.

Findings and limits, study-wide: Average numbers of expanded clones were greater in CD8+ T cells than in CD4+.

This clone was observed a few times. Antigen: not known. The V gene lost 7 bases and the J gene lost 2 bases, with 12 bases spanning the gap. Germline V CDR1 and CDR2: MDHEN, SYDVKM. The CDR3 length is 14 residues. Some clones are missing from TCRdb's copy, which holds only in-frame ones; the method was immunoSEQ multiplex PCR. The profile shows over 85,000 clones, 84% of them singletons. The sequence was obtained from an adult with an advanced solid tumor such as melanoma, head and neck, liver or kidney cancer. V usage is TRBV28 and J usage is TRBJ1-5; D may be TRBD1 (5 bases). The starting material was CD4+ or CD8+ T cells sorted from blood, obtained in a trial of the OX40 agonist ivuxolimab. The CDR3 DNA reads TGTGCCAGCATTGGGGGTCAGGGCAATCAGCCCCAGCATTTT. This codes for CASIGGQGNQPQHF.